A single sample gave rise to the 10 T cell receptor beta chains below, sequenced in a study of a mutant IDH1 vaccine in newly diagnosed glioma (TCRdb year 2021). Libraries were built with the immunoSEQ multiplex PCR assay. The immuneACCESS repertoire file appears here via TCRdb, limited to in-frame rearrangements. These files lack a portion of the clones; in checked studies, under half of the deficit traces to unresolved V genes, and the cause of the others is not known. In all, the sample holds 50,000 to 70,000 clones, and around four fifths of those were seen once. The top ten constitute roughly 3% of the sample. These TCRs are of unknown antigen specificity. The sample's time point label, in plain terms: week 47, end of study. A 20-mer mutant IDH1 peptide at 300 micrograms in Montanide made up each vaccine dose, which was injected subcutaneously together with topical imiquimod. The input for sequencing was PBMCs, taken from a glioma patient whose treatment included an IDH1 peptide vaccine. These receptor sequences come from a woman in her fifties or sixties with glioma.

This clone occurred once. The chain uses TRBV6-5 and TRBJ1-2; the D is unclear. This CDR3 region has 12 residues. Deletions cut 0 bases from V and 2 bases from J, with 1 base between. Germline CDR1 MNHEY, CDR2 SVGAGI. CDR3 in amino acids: CASSYSNYGYTF. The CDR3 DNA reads TGTGCCAGCAGTTACTCGAACTATGGCTACACCTTC.

CDR3 nucleotides: TGTGCCACCAGCAGTCCCAGTCGGTACCCCGGGGAGCTGTTTTTT. It yields the protein CATSSPSRYPGELFF. The chain couples TRBV15 to TRBJ2-2; D unresolved. Trimming removed 3 bases from V and 6 bases from J, with 14 bases in between. CDR1 is LNHNV and CDR2 is YYDKDF in the germline V gene (reference sequence). The CDR3 loop spans 15 amino acids.

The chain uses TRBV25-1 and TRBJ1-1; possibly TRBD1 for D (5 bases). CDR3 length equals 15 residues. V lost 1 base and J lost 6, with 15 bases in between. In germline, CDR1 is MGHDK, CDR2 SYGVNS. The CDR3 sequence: CASSEWRTGGSEAFF. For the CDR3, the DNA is TGTGCCAGCAGTGAATGGAGGACTGGGGGATCTGAAGCTTTCTTT.

The DNA of the CDR3 is TGTGCCAGCAGTTTAAAGTCCGGCGGGGGGGATTACGAGCAGTACTTC. Its protein product is CASSLKSGGGDYEQYF. The J gene is TRBJ2-7, the V gene TRBV27; 9 nucleotides agree with TRBD2. V lost 2 bases and J lost 4; bases outside the gene matches: 9. The CDR3 loop spans 16 amino acids. Germline-derived CDR1 and CDR2 are MNHEY and SMNVEV (reference sequence).

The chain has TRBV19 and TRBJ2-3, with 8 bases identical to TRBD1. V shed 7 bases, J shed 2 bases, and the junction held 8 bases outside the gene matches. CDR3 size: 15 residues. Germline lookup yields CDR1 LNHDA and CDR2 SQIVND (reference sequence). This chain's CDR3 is CASTPGQGYTDTQYF. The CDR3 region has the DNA TGTGCCAGTACCCCAGGACAGGGTTACACAGATACGCAGTATTTT.

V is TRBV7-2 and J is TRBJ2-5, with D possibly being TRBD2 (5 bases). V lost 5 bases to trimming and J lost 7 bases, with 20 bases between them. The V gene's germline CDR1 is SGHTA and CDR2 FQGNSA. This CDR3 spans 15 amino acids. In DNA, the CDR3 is TGTGCCAGCAGCCTTACCCGAGCGGCGGTGGGGACCCAGTACTTC. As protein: CASSLTRAAVGTQYF.

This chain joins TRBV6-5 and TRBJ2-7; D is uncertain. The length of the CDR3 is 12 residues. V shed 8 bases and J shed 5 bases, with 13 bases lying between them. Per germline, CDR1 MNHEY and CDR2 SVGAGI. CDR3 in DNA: TGTGCCAGCGGCTCGCGTGCGGACGAGCAGTACTTC. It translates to CASGSRADEQYF.

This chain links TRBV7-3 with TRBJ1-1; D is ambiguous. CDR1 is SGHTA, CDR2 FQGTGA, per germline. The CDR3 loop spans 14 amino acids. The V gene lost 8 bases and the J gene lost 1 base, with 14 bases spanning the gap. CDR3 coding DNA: TGTGCCAGCCGCCTGGATTCGGGGAACACTGAAGCTTTCTTT. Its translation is CASRLDSGNTEAFF.

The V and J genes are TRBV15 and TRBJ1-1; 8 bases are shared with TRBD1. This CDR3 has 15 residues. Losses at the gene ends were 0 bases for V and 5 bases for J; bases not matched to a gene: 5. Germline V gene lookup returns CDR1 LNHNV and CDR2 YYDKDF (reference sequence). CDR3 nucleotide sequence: TGTGCCACCAGCAGAGATACAGGGGGAGGAACTGAAGCTTTCTTT. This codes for CATSRDTGGGTEAFF.

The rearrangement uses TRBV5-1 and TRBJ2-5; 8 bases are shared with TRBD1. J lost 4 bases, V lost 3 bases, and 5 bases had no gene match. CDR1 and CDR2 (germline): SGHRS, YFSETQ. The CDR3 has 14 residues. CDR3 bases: TGCGCCAGCAGCTCCTTACAGGGGGGAGAGACCCAGTACTTC. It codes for CASSSLQGGETQYF.